The T cell receptor beta chain under discussion was sequenced for a study of circulating and synovial CD4+ cells in juvenile arthritis. Overall study results and limits: Bulk blood CD4 samples held at least an order of magnitude more or fewer genomes than CPL.

A note on this clone: Its antigen is undetermined.

Sequenced samples came from active juvenile idiopathic arthritis patients. Method: immunoSEQ multiplex PCR; TCRdb's copy keeps in-frame clones and lacks some. The sample has some 30,000 clones, 93% seen once. V lost 2 bases and J lost 4, with 9 bases in between. The CDR3 is 13 amino acids. The V gene's germline CDR1 is SGHRS and CDR2 YFSETQ. This clonotype originated in a human donor with juvenile idiopathic arthritis. Sequencing was done on a sample of CD4+ T cells from blood. This chain uses TRBV5-1 with TRBJ2-5; possible D gene TRBD1, 5 bases. The CDR3 sequence is CASSLQVGETQYF. The CDR3 DNA reads TGCGCCAGCAGCTTACAGGTTGGAGAGACCCAGTACTTC.